Listed below are T cell receptor beta chains from one sample, sequenced in a study of CD8+ T cells in alopecia areata. The assay was immunoSEQ multiplex PCR, and TCRdb's table has in-frame clones only and misses some. Counted here are 110,000 to 150,000 clones, around four fifths occurring once; the ten biggest clones make up around a quarter. This specimen consisted of CD8+ T cells sorted from blood, obtained at week 4, from a patient treated with tofacitinib. The receptors derive from a human donor with alopecia areata. The CDR3 runs from the conserved cysteine through the conserved F or W. D genes are given only for firm matches. Clone size is given for some rows only: seen once, a few or many times, or a class if the clone is expanded.

J gene | clone size | V gene | D gene | CDR3 DNA | CDR3 protein
TRBJ2-7 | few | TRBV7-8 | - | TGTGCCAGCAGCCTTCCGACAGGAACCCACGAGCAGTACTTC | CASSLPTGTHEQYF
TRBJ2-7 | - | TRBV7-8 | - | TGTGCCAGCAGCGCCAGGGCAATAGGGACCTACGAGCAGTACTTC | CASSARAIGTYEQYF
TRBJ2-1 | - | TRBV5-6 | - | TGTGCCAGCAGCTTGACACCTAGCTCCTACAATGAGCAGTTCTTC | CASSLTPSSYNEQFF
TRBJ2-3 | - | TRBV13 | - | TGTGCCAGCAGCCCCAGACGGGCAGATACGCAGTATTTT | CASSPRRADTQYF
TRBJ1-2 | - | TRBV7-9 | - | TGTGCCAGCAGCTTAGCAGGGACGGCGTATGGCTACACCTTC | CASSLAGTAYGYTF
TRBJ2-1 | - | TRBV4-3 | - | TGCGCCAGCAGCCAGGGCGTTATCAGGATCGGAAATGAGCAGTTCTTC | CASSQGVIRIGNEQFF
TRBJ2-2 | - | TRBV4-1 | - | TGCGCCAGCAGCCAAGGGGCGGGACACTCCACCGGGGAGCTGTTTTTT | CASSQGAGHSTGELFF
TRBJ2-5 | - | TRBV4-3 | - | TGCGCCAGCAGCCAAGATCTGGGGCCGCGGGAGACCCAGTACTTC | CASSQDLGPRETQYF
TRBJ2-5 | few | TRBV6-6 | - | TGTGCCAGCAGGAGTAGGTCCTTAGACCAAGAGACCCAGTACTTC | CASRSRSLDQETQYF
TRBJ1-4 | - | TRBV4-3 | - | TGCGCCAGCAGCCAAGATAGTAAGGGGGAAAAACTGTTTTTT | CASSQDSKGEKLFF
TRBJ1-6 | few | TRBV5-1 | - | TGCGCCAGCAGCGAGGACGACCTGAATTCACCCCTCCACTTT | CASSEDDLNSPLHF
TRBJ2-7 | - | TRBV4-3 | - | TGCGCCAGCAGCCAAGATCGAGTCAGCCACGAGCAGTACTTC | CASSQDRVSHEQYF
TRBJ1-1 | - | TRBV6-4 | TRBD1 | TGTGCCAGCAGTGACTGCCCGAGACAGGGGCCGAACACTGAAGCTTTCTTT | CASSDCPRQGPNTEAFF
TRBJ1-1 | - | TRBV29-1 | - | TGCAGCGTTCCCGTGGGGAACACTGAAGCTTTCTTT | CSVPVGNTEAFF
TRBJ2-1 | - | TRBV19 | TRBD1 | TGTGCCAGTAGTATTGCAGGGGGCGCCTACAATGAGCAGTTCTTC | CASSIAGGAYNEQFF
TRBJ2-7 | - | TRBV14 | - | TGTGCCAGCAGCCAAGTCTCCGGGCCGAGCTACGAGCAGTACTTC | CASSQVSGPSYEQYF
TRBJ2-1 | - | TRBV30 | - | TGTGCCTGCGAGAGGTCAGGGCTGGGCAATGAGCAGTTCTTC | CACERSGLGNEQFF
TRBJ2-1 | - | TRBV7-2 | - | TGTGCCAGCAGCCCCAACCACGCGAATGAGCAGTTCTTC | CASSPNHANEQFF
TRBJ2-1 | once | TRBV29-1 | - | TGCAGCGTCCTAGAGGCCGGCGGGGAGCAGTTCTTC | CSVLEAGGEQFF
TRBJ1-2 | - | TRBV20-1 | - | TGCAGTGCTACGGGCAGCTATGGCTACACCTTC | CSATGSYGYTF
TRBJ2-7 | - | TRBV29-1 | - | TGCAGCGTTTACGACAGCTACGAGCAGTACTTC | CSVYDSYEQYF
TRBJ2-3 | - | TRBV7-8 | - | TGTGCCAGCAGCCCACCCGGGTCCGCACGTAGCACAGATACGCAGTATTTT | CASSPPGSARSTDTQYF
TRBJ2-1 | - | TRBV13 | TRBD2 | TGTGCCAGCAGCTTCACTAGCGGACACGAGCAGTTCTTC | CASSFTSGHEQFF
TRBJ2-1 | - | TRBV7-9 | - | TGTGCCAGCAGCTACCCGGGGGCGGGGGAGCAGTTCTTC | CASSYPGAGEQFF
TRBJ2-5 | - | TRBV6-6 | - | TGTGCCAGCAGTTTAACAGGAGAAGGAGGCCAGTACTTC | CASSLTGEGGQYF
TRBJ2-2 | few | TRBV5-4 | - | TGTGCCAGCAGCTTGGCGTTTAGGCAGGGGAACACCGGGGAGCTGTTTTTT | CASSLAFRQGNTGELFF
TRBJ2-7 | - | TRBV29-1 | TRBD1 | TGCAGCGTTGAAGATCTCTCCGGGACAGAATACGAGCAGTACTTC | CSVEDLSGTEYEQYF